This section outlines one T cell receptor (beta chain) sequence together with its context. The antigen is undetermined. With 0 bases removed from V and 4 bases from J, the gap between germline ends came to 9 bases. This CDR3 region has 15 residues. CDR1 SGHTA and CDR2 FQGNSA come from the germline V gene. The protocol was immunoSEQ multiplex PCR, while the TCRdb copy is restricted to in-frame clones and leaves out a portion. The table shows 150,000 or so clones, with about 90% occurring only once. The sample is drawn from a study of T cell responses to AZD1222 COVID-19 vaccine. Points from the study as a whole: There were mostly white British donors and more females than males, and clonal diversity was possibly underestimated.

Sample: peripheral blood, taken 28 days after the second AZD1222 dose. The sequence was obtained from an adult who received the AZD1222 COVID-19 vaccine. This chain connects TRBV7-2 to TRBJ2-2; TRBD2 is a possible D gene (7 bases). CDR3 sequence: CASSLAGGRTGELFF. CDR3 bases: TGTGCCAGCAGCTTAGCGGGGGGGCGCACCGGGGAGCTGTTTTTT.